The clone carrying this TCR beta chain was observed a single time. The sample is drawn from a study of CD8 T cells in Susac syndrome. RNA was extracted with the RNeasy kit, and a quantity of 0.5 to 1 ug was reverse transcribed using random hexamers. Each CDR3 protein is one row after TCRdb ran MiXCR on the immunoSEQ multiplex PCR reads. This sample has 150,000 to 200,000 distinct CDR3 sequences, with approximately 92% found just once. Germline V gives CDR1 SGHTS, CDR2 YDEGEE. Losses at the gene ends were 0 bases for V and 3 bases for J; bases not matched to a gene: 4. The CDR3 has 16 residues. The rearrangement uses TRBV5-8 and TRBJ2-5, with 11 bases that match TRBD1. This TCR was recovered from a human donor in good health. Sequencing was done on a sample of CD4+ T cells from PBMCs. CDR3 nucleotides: TGTGCCAGCAGCTTGGGGACAGGGGGCGCCGAAGAGACCCAGTACTTC. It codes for CASSLGTGGAEETQYF.